The 8 T cell receptor beta chains presented below share a single source sample, sequenced in a study of blood T cell repertoires in COVID-19. Assay: immunoSEQ multiplex PCR; the TCRdb copy retains only in-frame clones and omits some. The table shows approximately 280,000 clones, with roughly 80% occurring only once. The sample consisted of peripheral blood. The receptors originated from a human donor with COVID-19, enrolled during active disease. The donor label of this sample is uncertain.

This rearrangement joins TRBV6-2 or TRBV6-3 to TRBJ1-2; TRBD1 is a possible D gene (5 bases). The CDR3 has 13 amino acids. V was trimmed by 4 bases and J by 7 bases, leaving 13 bases between them. Germline-derived CDR1 and CDR2 are MNHEY and SVGEGT. In nucleotides, the CDR3 is TGTGCCAGCAGTTCTGGGGGGATGAGTGGCTACACCTTC. Translating it yields CASSSGGMSGYTF.

This chain joins TRBV28 and TRBJ1-6, with TRBD1 identical over 7 bases. This CDR3 contains 16 residues. Germline values: CDR1 MDHEN, CDR2 SYDVKM. Trimming at V came to 0 bases and at J to 2 bases, leaving 1 base not matched to a gene. CDR3 coding DNA: TGTGCCAGCAGTTTATGGCAGGGGGCCTATAATTCACCCCTCCACTTT. This encodes CASSLWQGAYNSPLHF.

The rearrangement uses TRBV10-1 and TRBJ2-5; D might be TRBD1 (5 bases). The CDR3 runs 17 residues. Trimming removed 0 bases at V and 1 base at J, with 15 bases between. Germline assignment: CDR1 WNHNN and CDR2 SYGVQD (reference sequence). The CDR3 DNA reads TGCGCCAGCAGTGAGTCCATGGCAGAAGGGGCCCAAGAGACCCAGTACTTC. Translating it yields CASSESMAEGAQETQYF.

CDR3 sequence reads: CASSSQENTEAFF. CDR3 nucleotides: TGTGCCAGCAGCTCACAGGAGAACACTGAAGCTTTCTTT. The chain recombines TRBV13 with TRBJ1-1; a possible D gene is TRBD1 (5 bases). V dropped 4 bases and J dropped 1 base, with 7 bases sitting between them. The CDR3 is 13 amino acids. From germline, CDR1 is PRHDT and CDR2 FYEKMQ (reference sequence).

V usage is TRBV14 and J usage is TRBJ2-1; D perhaps matches TRBD2 (6 bases). Trimming removed 4 bases from V and 9 bases from J, with 10 bases in between. This CDR3 region has 12 residues. Germline loops: CDR1 SGHDN, CDR2 FVKESK. CDR3 coding DNA: TGTGCCAGCAGCCCTCCGGGAGTTGAGCAGTTCTTC. Its protein is CASSPPGVEQFF.

The chain combines TRBV7-2 with TRBJ2-7; TRBD2 agrees at 8 bases. V trimming: 0 bases; J trimming: 3 bases; junction bases outside the gene matches: 13. The CDR3 runs to 18 residues. Germline-derived CDR1 and CDR2 are SGHTA and FQGNSA. CDR3 loop: CASSLAPSGLRTFYEQYF. CDR3 in DNA: TGTGCCAGCAGCTTAGCCCCTAGCGGGCTTAGGACTTTCTACGAGCAGTACTTC.

The chain uses TRBV28 and TRBJ1-4; D is possibly TRBD1 (5 bases). CDR1 MDHEN and CDR2 SYDVKM come from the germline V gene. This CDR3 comprises 15 residues. Between the trimmed V and J ends, which lost 5 bases and 8 bases, there was a span of 18 bases. CDR3 coding DNA: TGTGCCAGCAGTGGGGGGAAGGTAGGCGGGGAAAAACTGTTTTTT. Translating gives CASSGGKVGGEKLFF.

This clone appeared a single time. The CDR3 sequence is CASSWTSRQETQYF. CDR3 DNA sequence: TGTGCCAGCAGTTGGACTAGCAGACAGGAGACCCAGTACTTC. This chain links TRBV27 with TRBJ2-5; 8 nucleotides match TRBD2. CDR1 and CDR2 (germline): MNHEY, SMNVEV (reference sequence). The CDR3 consists of 14 residues. The J segment lost 5 bases and the V segment lost 4 bases, leaving 6 bases of the junction unmatched.